The 18 T cell receptor beta chains below were found in one sample sequenced in a study of CD8+ T cells in alopecia areata. RNA extraction and reverse transcription yielded cDNA as sequencing template. Produced via immunoSEQ multiplex PCR; TCRdb's table is partial and in-frame only. This sample has about 270,000 clones, with 60% found just once. Treatment meaning: oral pan-JAK inhibitor, 5-10 mg twice daily. The sample here was CD4+ T cells sorted from blood, taken around week 53, from a patient treated with tofacitinib. These receptors all stem from a human donor with alopecia areata.

The chain combines TRBV5-4 with TRBJ2-7; D may be TRBD1 or TRBD2 (5 bases each). This CDR3 region has 13 residues. Trimming took 3 bases from V and 4 from J, leaving 11 bases between them. Germline CDR1 SGHNT, CDR2 YYREEE (reference sequence). The CDR3 is CASSSGSKYEQYF. The CDR3 DNA reads TGTGCCAGCAGCTCAGGGAGTAAGTACGAGCAGTACTTC.

This clone was recorded a few times. The DNA of the CDR3 is TGTGCCAGCAGAGCGGGGGCAATCACAGATACGCAGTATTTT. Translation gives CASRAGAITDTQYF. The genes are TRBV6-4 and TRBJ2-3; TRBD2 agrees at 8 bases. Looked up from germline, CDR1 is MRHNA and CDR2 is SNTAGT. V shed 6 bases and J 2 bases; nucleotides not matched to a gene: 4. The CDR3 spans 14 residues.

The DNA for the CDR3 is TGTGCCACCAGCAGAGGATTGCAGAAGGTCCCTCGAGAGCAGTACTTC. It is translated as CATSRGLQKVPREQYF. The J gene is TRBJ2-7, the V gene TRBV15; D gene ambiguous. V was trimmed by 1 base and J by 7 bases, leaving 20 bases between them. Germline V CDR1 and CDR2: LNHNV, YYDKDF (reference sequence). This CDR3 has 16 residues.

V gene TRBV7-9 combines with J gene TRBJ1-1; 7 bases agree with TRBD1. The trim removed 5 bases at V and 1 base at J, leaving 4 bases unmatched. The CDR3 spans 14 residues. Germline loops: CDR1 SEHNR, CDR2 FQNEAQ (reference sequence). CDR3 sequence: CASSPRQGNTEAFF. The CDR3 region has the DNA TGTGCCAGCAGCCCAAGACAGGGGAACACTGAAGCTTTCTTT.

The chain has TRBV27 and TRBJ2-7, with D possibly TRBD1 on 5 matching bases. The CDR3 loop spans 13 amino acids. From germline, CDR1 is MNHEY and CDR2 SMNVEV (reference sequence). V lost 6 bases and J lost 1, with 10 bases in between. The chain's CDR3 is CASRSQESYEQYF. CDR3 DNA sequence: TGTGCCAGCAGGTCACAGGAGTCCTACGAGCAGTACTTC.

The chain carries TRBV5-1 and TRBJ1-3; weak D call: TRBD1 (6 bases). Trimming took off 8 bases at V and 0 bases at J, with 12 bases between the two ends. The CDR3 is made up of 14 amino acids. The germline V gene encodes CDR1 SGHRS and CDR2 YFSETQ. Here the CDR3 reads CASSWTASGNTIYF. DNA for the CDR3: TGCGCCAGTTCATGGACAGCCTCTGGAAACACCATATATTTT. The whole variable domain, remainder taken from reference TRBV5-1 and TRBJ1-3, is KAGVTQTPRYLIKTRGQQVTLSCSPISGHRSVSWYQQTPGQGLQFLFEYFSETQRNKGNFPGRFSGRQFSNSRSEMNVSTLELGDSALYLCASSWTASGNTIYFGEGSWLTVV.

CDR3 sequence reads: CASRSGQRPGELFF. The DNA for the CDR3 is TGTGCCAGCCGCTCGGGACAGCGGCCCGGGGAGCTGTTTTTT. This rearrangement joins TRBV27 to TRBJ2-2, with 7 nucleotides matching TRBD1. Germline values: CDR1 MNHEY, CDR2 SMNVEV (reference sequence). The CDR3 runs to 14 residues. V dropped 8 bases and J dropped 6; count of bases not matched to a gene: 9.

The chain couples TRBV29-1 to TRBJ2-7; TRBD1 agrees at 8 bases. The germline gives CDR1 SQVTM, CDR2 ANQGSEA. The CDR3 contains 16 residues. The trim removed 4 bases at V and 0 bases at J, leaving 11 bases unmatched. CDR3 sequence (DNA): TGCAGCGTTGCGGGAAGACAGGGGCTGAGCTCCTACGAGCAGTACTTC. Translated, it gives CSVAGRQGLSSYEQYF.

The chain has TRBV7-2 and TRBJ2-7, with TRBD1 matching over 8 bases. This CDR3 has 14 residues. The V segment lost 2 bases and the J segment 3 bases; nucleotides outside the gene matches: 3. CDR1 and CDR2 from the germline V gene are SGHTA and FQGNSA. CDR3 amino acids: CASSLLGQGYEQYF. The CDR3 nucleotides read TGTGCCAGCAGCTTATTAGGACAGGGCTACGAGCAGTACTTC.

The chain carries TRBV5-1 and TRBJ1-1; possibly TRBD1 for D (5 bases). Trimming shortened V by 0 bases and J by 8 bases, and 8 bases separated the two germline ends. Germline loops: CDR1 SGHRS, CDR2 YFSETQ. CDR3 size: 12 residues. CDR3 bases: TGCGCCAGCAGCTTGGACAGGAGAGAAGCTTTCTTT. Translated, it gives CASSLDRREAFF.

The V gene is TRBV7-9, the J gene TRBJ1-2; 9 bases align to TRBD1. CDR3 size: 13 residues. CDR1 and CDR2 from the germline V gene are SEHNR and FQNEAQ (reference sequence). Unmatched junction bases numbered 3, after V lost 3 bases and J lost 7 bases. CDR3 in DNA: TGTGCCAGCAGCTTCGGGACAGGGATTGGCTACACCTTC. Translation: CASSFGTGIGYTF. The whole variable domain, remainder taken from reference TRBV7-9 and TRBJ1-2, is DTGVSQNPRHKITKRGQNVTFRCDPISEHNRLYWYRQTLGQGPEFLTYFQNEAQLEKSRLLSDRFSAERPKGSFSTLEIQRTEQGDSAMYLCASSFGTGIGYTFGSGTRLTVV.

The chain has TRBV18 and TRBJ2-6; D is ambiguous. The ends were cut back, 0 bases at V and 3 bases at J, with 6 bases in the middle. Germline CDR1 reads KGHSH; CDR2 reads LQKENI. The CDR3 totals 15 residues. The CDR3, as DNA: TGTGCCAGCTCACCACCCGTTAATGGGGCCAACGTCCTGACTTTC. Translated, it gives CASSPPVNGANVLTF.

V and J are TRBV7-3 and TRBJ2-5; D is ambiguous. V gave up 0 bases and J gave up 2 bases, with 7 bases separating them. Looked up from germline, CDR1 is SGHTA and CDR2 is FQGTGA. The CDR3 extends over 14 amino acids. In DNA, the CDR3 is TGTGCCAGCAGCTTAACGGCGGAGCAAGAGACCCAGTACTTC. It codes for CASSLTAEQETQYF. Combining the CDR3 with reference TRBV7-3 and TRBJ2-5 gives the whole variable domain GAGVSQTPSNKVTEKGKYVELRCDPISGHTALYWYRQSLGQGPEFLIYFQGTGAADDSGLPNDRFFAVRPEGSVSTLKIQRTERGDSAVYLCASSLTAEQETQYFGPGTRLLVL.

This chain joins TRBV29-1 and TRBJ2-5, with TRBD1 identical over 8 bases. Unmatched junction bases numbered 5, after V lost 6 bases and J lost 2 bases. CDR1 and CDR2 from the germline V gene are SQVTM and ANQGSEA. This CDR3 comprises 13 residues. This CDR3 is CSVAGTGQETQYF. CDR3 in DNA: TGCAGCGTCGCCGGGACAGGTCAAGAGACCCAGTACTTC.

The chain recombines TRBV5-6 with TRBJ1-6, with unresolved D. Germline V lookup: CDR1 SGHDT, CDR2 YYEEEE. V was cut by 4 bases and J by 3 bases, with 8 bases left in between. There are 14 residues in the CDR3. The CDR3 here is CASSGGDYNSPLHF. For the CDR3, the DNA is TGTGCCAGCAGCGGAGGAGACTATAATTCACCCCTCCACTTT.

The chain couples TRBV5-1 to TRBJ1-2; a possible D gene is TRBD1 (6 bases). The V gene lost 4 bases and the J gene lost 5 bases, with 15 bases spanning the gap. The CDR3 consists of 14 residues. Germline V gene lookup returns CDR1 SGHRS and CDR2 YFSETQ. The CDR3, as DNA: TGCGCCAGCAGCACGACCGGGACATCGTATGGCTACACCTTC. Amino acid sequence: CASSTTGTSYGYTF.

This clone was counted only a few times. The chain combines TRBV18 with TRBJ2-3; 7 nucleotides match TRBD2. Per germline, CDR1 KGHSH and CDR2 LQKENI. V shed 4 bases, J shed 3 bases, and the junction held 7 bases outside the gene matches. The CDR3 is 15 amino acids. The CDR3 DNA reads as TGTGCCAGCTCACAGGACCAGGGAGGGACAGATACGCAGTATTTT. It codes for CASSQDQGGTDTQYF.

The chain recombines TRBV30 with TRBJ1-2; the D gene is possibly TRBD1 (6 bases). Germline V gene sequence: CDR1 GTSNPN, CDR2 SVGIG (reference sequence). This CDR3 comprises 14 residues. V lost 4 bases and J lost 5, with 17 bases in between. The CDR3 here is CAWTRQEEGYGYTF. The CDR3 bases are TGTGCCTGGACAAGACAGGAGGAAGGGTATGGCTACACCTTC.